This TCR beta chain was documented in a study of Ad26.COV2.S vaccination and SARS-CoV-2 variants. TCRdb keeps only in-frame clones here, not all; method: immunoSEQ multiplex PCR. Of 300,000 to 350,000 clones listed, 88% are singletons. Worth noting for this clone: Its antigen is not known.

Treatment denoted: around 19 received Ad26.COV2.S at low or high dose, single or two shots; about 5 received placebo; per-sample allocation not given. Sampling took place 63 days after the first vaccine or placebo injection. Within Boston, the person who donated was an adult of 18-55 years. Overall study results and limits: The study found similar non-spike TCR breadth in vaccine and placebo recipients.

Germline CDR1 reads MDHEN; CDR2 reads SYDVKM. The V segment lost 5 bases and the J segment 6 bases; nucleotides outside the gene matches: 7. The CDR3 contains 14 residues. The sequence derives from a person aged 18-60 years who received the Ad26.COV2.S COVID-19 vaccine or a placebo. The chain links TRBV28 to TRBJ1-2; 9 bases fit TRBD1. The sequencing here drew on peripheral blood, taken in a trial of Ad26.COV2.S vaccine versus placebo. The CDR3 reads CASSRQGVGHGYTF. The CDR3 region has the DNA TGTGCCAGCAGTCGACAGGGGGTTGGGCATGGCTACACCTTC.